The 20 T cell receptor beta chains listed next were all sequenced from one sample in a study of blood T cells in healthy people across ages. Combining a sample-barcoded 5' primer with a J-beta primer mix, a second PCR ran for roughly 7 to 11 cycles. TCRdb redid the calling of the 5' RACE reads with MiXCR, one entry per CDR3 protein. The sample lists fewer than 750,000 distinct CDR3 sequences; more than 45% were seen once. The sample was blood. The receptors stem from a woman older than 75 in good health.

At least ten counts were recorded for this clonotype. The chain is built from TRBV6-5 and TRBJ2-7; 8 bases are a match to TRBD1. The CDR3 totals 15 residues. Germline V lookup: CDR1 MNHEY, CDR2 SVGAGI. V was clipped by 5 bases and J by 3 bases; unmatched bases: 9. The CDR3 region is CASSTGQGRGYEQYF. CDR3 DNA sequence: TGTGCCAGCAGTACAGGACAGGGCAGGGGCTACGAGCAGTACTTC.

As concerns this clonotype: This may be a read error, as it is one base from a much larger clone. The chain is built from TRBV7-3 and TRBJ2-3; D might be TRBD1 or TRBD2, each matching 6 bases. Germline assignment: CDR1 SGHTA and CDR2 FQGTGA. The CDR3 is 13 residues long. Here the CDR3 reads CASSLTTGATLYF. As DNA, the CDR3 is TGTGCCAGCAGCTTAACCACGGGGGCTACGCTGTATTTT.

The V gene is TRBV29-1, the J gene TRBJ2-7; 10 nucleotides align to TRBD1. J lost 3 bases, V lost 4 bases, and 3 bases had no gene match. Germline values: CDR1 SQVTM, CDR2 ANQGSEA. This CDR3 region has 13 residues. The CDR3 region is CSVGRTGGYEQYF. The CDR3 nucleotides read TGCAGCGTTGGGAGGACAGGGGGCTACGAGCAGTACTTC.

V and J are TRBV29-1 and TRBJ2-3; a weak D match, TRBD2 (5 bases). V shed 4 bases and J shed 3 bases, with 14 bases lying between them. CDR3 length: 14 residues. Germline V gene sequence: CDR1 SQVTM, CDR2 ANQGSEA. In nucleotides, the CDR3 is TGCAGCGTTGGTCAGCGGATGGGTACAGATACGCAGTATTTT. Translation gives CSVGQRMGTDTQYF.

This sequence joins TRBV5-1 and TRBJ2-2, with D hard to call. In germline, CDR1 is SGHRS, CDR2 YFSETQ. V was pared by 1 base and J by 3 bases, with 13 bases between. The CDR3 sequence is 16 residues long. DNA of the CDR3: TGCGCCAGCAGCTTGAACGGGTATTTGGACACCGGGGAGCTGTTTTTT. This gives the protein CASSLNGYLDTGELFF. The whole variable domain, filled in from reference TRBV5-1 and TRBJ2-2, reads KAGVTQTPRYLIKTRGQQVTLSCSPISGHRSVSWYQQTPGQGLQFLFEYFSETQRNKGNFPGRFSGRQFSNSRSEMNVSTLELGDSALYLCASSLNGYLDTGELFFGEGSRLTVL.

This clonotype was observed many times. The chain combines TRBV20-1 with TRBJ2-7; 11 positions match TRBD2. The CDR3 is 16 residues long. Germline CDR1 and CDR2: DFQATT and SNEGSKA (reference sequence). J was trimmed by 1 base and V by 5 bases; bases with no gene match: 10. For the CDR3, the DNA is TGCAGTGCTTCGACTAGCGGGAAGGTTAGGTCCTACGAGCAGTACTTC. It codes for CSASTSGKVRSYEQYF.

This clonotype has a count of ten or more. This rearrangement joins TRBV28 to TRBJ2-7; D is perhaps TRBD2 (6 bases). Deletions cut 6 bases from V and 1 base from J, with 13 bases between. The CDR3 totals 14 residues. Germline V gene lookup returns CDR1 MDHEN and CDR2 SYDVKM. CDR3 loop: CASSQPGVSYEQYF. The CDR3 DNA sequence: TGTGCCAGCAGCCAGCCGGGAGTTTCCTACGAGCAGTACTTC.

As concerns this clonotype: A much larger clone is a single base away; this may be a read error. The chain carries TRBV11-2 and TRBJ2-1; D may be TRBD2 (6 bases). Germline V CDR1 and CDR2: SGHAT, FQNNGV. The germline V and J ends were trimmed by 5 bases and 0 bases, with 20 bases remaining between them. The CDR3 is 18 residues long. This CDR3 reads CASSPRGSRFCSYNEQFF. DNA for the CDR3: TGTGCCAGCAGCCCCCGGGGGTCTCGTTTCTGCTCCTACAATGAGCAGTTCTTC.

This clonotype was seen at least ten times. The V and J genes are TRBV5-1 and TRBJ2-7, with TRBD2 matching 14 bases. V dropped 4 bases and J dropped 4; count of bases not matched to a gene: 1. CDR3 length equals 14 residues. The germline V gene has CDR1 SGHRS and CDR2 YFSETQ. CDR3 region: CASSGTSGRYEQYF. CDR3 coding DNA: TGCGCCAGCAGCGGGACTAGCGGGAGATACGAGCAGTACTTC.

This clonotype was seen repeatedly, ten times or more. The gene calls are TRBV7-2 and TRBJ1-2; TRBD1 is a possible D gene (5 bases). Trimming took 3 bases from V and 0 from J, leaving 14 bases between them. This CDR3 has 16 amino acids. Germline-derived CDR1 and CDR2 are SGHTA and FQGNSA. This chain's CDR3 is CASSFSLAQANYGYTF. CDR3 nucleotide sequence: TGTGCCAGCAGCTTTTCGTTGGCACAGGCTAACTATGGCTACACCTTC.

The gene calls are TRBV5-1 and TRBJ2-3; 12 bases agree with TRBD2. This CDR3 has 17 amino acids. The V gene's germline CDR1 is SGHRS and CDR2 YFSETQ. V lost 2 bases and J lost 2; bases outside the gene matches: 6. This chain's CDR3 is CASSLFGTSGYTDTQYF. The CDR3 nucleotides are TGCGCCAGCAGCTTATTCGGGACTAGCGGGTACACAGATACGCAGTATTTT. Variable domain in full (rest from reference TRBV5-1 and TRBJ2-3): KAGVTQTPRYLIKTRGQQVTLSCSPISGHRSVSWYQQTPGQGLQFLFEYFSETQRNKGNFPGRFSGRQFSNSRSEMNVSTLELGDSALYLCASSLFGTSGYTDTQYFGPGTRLTVL.

A word on this clonotype: One junction end disagrees with the germline gene, perhaps due to a read error. The gene calls are TRBV7-9 and TRBJ2-1; D perhaps matches TRBD1 (5 bases). The CDR3 has 15 residues. Germline CDR1 reads SEHNR; CDR2 reads FQNEAQ (reference sequence). This chain's CDR3 is CASSSLGKSDKEQFF. The CDR3 region has the DNA TGTGCCAGCAGCTCCTTGGGGAAGTCGGACAAAGAGCAGTTCTTC.

This clonotype was found many times. The CDR3 loop is CASSLTVNSNQPQHF. CDR3 sequence (DNA): TGTGCCAGCAGTCTAACAGTGAATAGCAATCAGCCCCAGCATTTT. The rearrangement joins TRBV3-1 to TRBJ1-5; D call uncertain. The germline V and J ends were trimmed by 6 bases and 0 bases, with 12 bases remaining between them. Germline V CDR1 and CDR2: LGHDT, YNNKEL (reference sequence). This CDR3 has 15 amino acids.

This clonotype was seen more than once but under ten times. V and J are TRBV6-1 and TRBJ2-1, with 11 bases aligning to TRBD1. CDR3 length: 14 amino acids. V shed 6 bases and J 10 bases; nucleotides not matched to a gene: 8. Germline loops: CDR1 MNHNS, CDR2 SASEGT. The CDR3 sequence is CASSSGTGGQEQFF. CDR3 nucleotides: TGTGCCAGCAGCTCCGGGACAGGGGGGCAAGAGCAGTTCTTC.

This chain connects TRBV29-1 to TRBJ2-5, with 14 bases matching TRBD2. The length of the CDR3 is 15 residues. Germline V gene lookup returns CDR1 SQVTM and CDR2 ANQGSEA. Trimming removed 5 bases from V and 2 bases from J; junction bases left unmatched: 4. The CDR3 coding sequence is TGCAGCGTTCGGGGACTAGCGGGAGAGCAAGAGACCCAGTACTTC. Translated: CSVRGLAGEQETQYF.

This clonotype was observed at least ten times. The chain is built from TRBV28 and TRBJ2-7, with D perhaps given as TRBD1 or TRBD2 (5 bases each). V dropped 4 bases and J dropped 9 bases, with 13 bases sitting between them. The germline gives CDR1 MDHEN, CDR2 SYDVKM. The CDR3 runs 12 residues. The chain's CDR3 is CASSSSGTRQYF. In nucleotides, the CDR3 is TGTGCCAGCAGTTCATCCGGGACGAGGCAGTACTTC.

The V and J genes are TRBV20-1 and TRBJ2-7; D gene uncertain. There are 11 residues in the CDR3. V lost 6 bases and J 6 bases, leaving 12 bases between the germline ends. The germline CDR1 and CDR2 sequences are DFQATT and SNEGSKA (reference sequence). The CDR3 sequence is CSATPRLEQYF. In DNA form, the CDR3 reads TGCAGTGCCACCCCTAGACTCGAGCAGTACTTC.

As concerns this clonotype: A much more abundant neighbour one base away suggests this may be a read error. V usage is TRBV4-1 and J usage is TRBJ2-7, with 10 bases that match TRBD2. CDR1 is MGHRA, CDR2 YSYEKL, per germline. J was trimmed by 7 bases and V by 0 bases; bases with no gene match: 18. CDR3 length: 19 amino acids. CDR3 protein: CASSQEPLRSSGSGGEQYF. CDR3 sequence (DNA): TGCGCCAGCAGCCAAGAGCCCCTGCGGTCTAGCGGGAGCGGGGGTGAGCAGTACTTC.

A note on this clonotype: At one boundary the junction diverges from the germline segment, which might be a read error. The rearrangement uses TRBV3-1 and TRBJ2-1; no definite D call. Germline V gives CDR1 LGHDT, CDR2 YNNKEL (reference sequence). This CDR3 has 15 residues. Here the CDR3 DNA reads TGTGCCAGCAACCAAGATATAAGGTCCTACAATGAGCAGTTCTTC. Protein sequence: CASNQDIRSYNEQFF.

This clonotype has a count of ten or more. This chain links TRBV5-1 with TRBJ2-5; D might be TRBD2 (6 bases). CDR1 is SGHRS, CDR2 YFSETQ, per germline. The ends were cut back, 2 bases at V and 7 bases at J, with 15 bases in the middle. The CDR3 has 14 residues. The CDR3 bases are TGCGCCAGCAGCTTCGGCGGGACCTTGTTGACCCAGTACTTC. Amino acid sequence: CASSFGGTLLTQYF.